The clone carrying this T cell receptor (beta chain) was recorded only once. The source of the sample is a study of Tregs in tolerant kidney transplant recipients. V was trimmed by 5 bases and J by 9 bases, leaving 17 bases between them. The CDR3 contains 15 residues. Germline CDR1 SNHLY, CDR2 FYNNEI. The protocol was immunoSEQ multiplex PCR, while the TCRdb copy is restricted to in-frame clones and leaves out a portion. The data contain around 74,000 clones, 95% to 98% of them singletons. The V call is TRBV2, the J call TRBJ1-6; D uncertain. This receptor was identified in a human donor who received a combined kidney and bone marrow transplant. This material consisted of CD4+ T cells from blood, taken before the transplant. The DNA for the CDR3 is TGTGCCAGCAGTACCCCCGGGTCACGTATTTCACCCCTCCACTTT. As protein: CASSTPGSRISPLHF.